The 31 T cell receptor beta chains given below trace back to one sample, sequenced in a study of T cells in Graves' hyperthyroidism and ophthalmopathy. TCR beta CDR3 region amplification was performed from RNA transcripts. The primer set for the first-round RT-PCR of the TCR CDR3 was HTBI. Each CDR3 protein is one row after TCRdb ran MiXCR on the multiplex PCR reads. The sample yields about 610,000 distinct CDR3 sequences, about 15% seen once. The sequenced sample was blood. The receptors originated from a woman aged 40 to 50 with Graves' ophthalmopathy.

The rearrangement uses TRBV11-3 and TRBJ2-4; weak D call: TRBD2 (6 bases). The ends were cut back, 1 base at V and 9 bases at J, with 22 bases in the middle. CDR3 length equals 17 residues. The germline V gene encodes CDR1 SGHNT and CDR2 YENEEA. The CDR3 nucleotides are TGTGCCAGCAGCTTAGGGGGCGGAGGGCTAGTTGGGAGCATTCAGTACTTC. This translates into CASSLGGGGLVGSIQYF.

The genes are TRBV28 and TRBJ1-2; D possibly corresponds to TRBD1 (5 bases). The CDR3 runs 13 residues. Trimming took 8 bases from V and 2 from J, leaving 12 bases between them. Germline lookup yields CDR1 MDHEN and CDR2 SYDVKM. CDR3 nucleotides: TGTGCCAGCCTATACCGGGACAACTATGGCTACACCTTC. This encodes CASLYRDNYGYTF.

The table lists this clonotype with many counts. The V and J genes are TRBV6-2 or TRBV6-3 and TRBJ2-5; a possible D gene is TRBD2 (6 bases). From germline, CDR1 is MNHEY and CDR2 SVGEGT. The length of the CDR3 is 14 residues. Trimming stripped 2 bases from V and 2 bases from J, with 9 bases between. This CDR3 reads CASSYRGVQETQYF. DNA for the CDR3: TGTGCCAGCAGTTACCGCGGGGTTCAAGAGACCCAGTACTTC.

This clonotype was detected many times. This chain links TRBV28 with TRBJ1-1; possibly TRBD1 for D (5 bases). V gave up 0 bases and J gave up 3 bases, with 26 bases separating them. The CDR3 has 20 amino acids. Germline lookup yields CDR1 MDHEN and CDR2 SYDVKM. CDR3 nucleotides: TGTGCCAGCAGTTTATGGGGGCGGTGGGCAGGTTCTGATCCCCACACTGAAGCTTTCTTT. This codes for CASSLWGRWAGSDPHTEAFF. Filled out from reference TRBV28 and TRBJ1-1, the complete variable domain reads DVKVTQSSRYLVKRTGEKVFLECVQDMDHENMFWYRQDPGLGLRLIYFSYDVKMKEKGDIPEGYSVSREKKERFSLILESASTNQTSMYLCASSLWGRWAGSDPHTEAFFGQGTRLTVV.

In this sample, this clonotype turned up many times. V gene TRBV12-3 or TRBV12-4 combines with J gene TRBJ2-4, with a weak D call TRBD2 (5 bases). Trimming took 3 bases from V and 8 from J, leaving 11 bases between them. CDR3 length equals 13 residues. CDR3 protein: CASSFNTDYIQYF. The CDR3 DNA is TGTGCCAGCAGTTTTAACACGGACTACATTCAGTACTTC.

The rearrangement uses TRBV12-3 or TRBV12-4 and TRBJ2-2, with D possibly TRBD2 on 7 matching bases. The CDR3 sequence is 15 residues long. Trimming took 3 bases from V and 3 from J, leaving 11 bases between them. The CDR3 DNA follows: TGTGCCAGCAGTTTTGCGGGGGCTGACACCGGGGAGCTGTTTTTT. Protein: CASSFAGADTGELFF.

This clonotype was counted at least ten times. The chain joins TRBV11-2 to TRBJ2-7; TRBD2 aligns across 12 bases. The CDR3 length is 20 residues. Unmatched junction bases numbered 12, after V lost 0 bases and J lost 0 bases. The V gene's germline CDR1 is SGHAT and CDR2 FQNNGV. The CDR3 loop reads CASSLEVGTSGLLSSYEQYF. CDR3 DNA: TGTGCCAGCAGCTTAGAGGTCGGGACTAGCGGGCTGTTGAGCTCCTACGAGCAGTACTTC.

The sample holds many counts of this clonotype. CDR3 bases: TGTGCCAGCAGCTCACCGGGGCCGAACTATGGCTACACCTTC. It is translated as CASSSPGPNYGYTF. The chain uses TRBV7-9 and TRBJ1-2, with D maybe TRBD1 (5 bases). CDR3 length: 14 residues. Germline V CDR1 and CDR2: SEHNR, FQNEAQ (reference sequence). V lost 4 bases and J 2 bases, leaving 11 bases between the germline ends.

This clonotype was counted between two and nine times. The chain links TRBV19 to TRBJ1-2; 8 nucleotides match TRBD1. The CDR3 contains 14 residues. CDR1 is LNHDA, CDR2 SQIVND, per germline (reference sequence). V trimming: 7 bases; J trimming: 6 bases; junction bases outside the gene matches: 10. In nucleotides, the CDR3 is TGTGCCAGTACCTTCCGGGACAGGTACCATGGCTACACCTTC. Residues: CASTFRDRYHGYTF.

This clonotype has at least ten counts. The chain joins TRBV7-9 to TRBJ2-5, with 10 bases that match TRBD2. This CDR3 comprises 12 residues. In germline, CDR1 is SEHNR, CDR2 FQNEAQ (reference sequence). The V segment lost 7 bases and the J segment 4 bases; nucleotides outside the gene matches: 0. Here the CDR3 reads CASKRGGETQYF. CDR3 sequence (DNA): TGTGCCAGCAAGCGGGGGGGAGAGACCCAGTACTTC.

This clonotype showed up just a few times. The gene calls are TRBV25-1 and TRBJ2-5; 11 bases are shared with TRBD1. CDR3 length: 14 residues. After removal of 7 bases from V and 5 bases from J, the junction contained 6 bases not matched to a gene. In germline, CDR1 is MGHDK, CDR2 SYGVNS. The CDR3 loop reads CASTTRDRGETQYF. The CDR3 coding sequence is TGTGCCAGCACCACACGGGACAGGGGGGAGACCCAGTACTTC. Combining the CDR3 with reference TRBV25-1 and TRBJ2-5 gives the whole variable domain EADIYQTPRYLVIGTGKKITLECSQTMGHDKMYWYQQDPGMELHLIHYSYGVNSTEKGDLSSESTVSRIRTEHFPLTLESARPSHTSQYLCASTTRDRGETQYFGPGTRLLVL.

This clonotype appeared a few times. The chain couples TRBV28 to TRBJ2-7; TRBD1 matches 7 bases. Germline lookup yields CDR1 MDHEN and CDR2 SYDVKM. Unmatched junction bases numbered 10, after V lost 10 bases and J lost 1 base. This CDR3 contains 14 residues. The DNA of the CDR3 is TGTGCCACCCGGCCACCAGGGGGTTCCTACGAGCAGTACTTC. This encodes CATRPPGGSYEQYF.

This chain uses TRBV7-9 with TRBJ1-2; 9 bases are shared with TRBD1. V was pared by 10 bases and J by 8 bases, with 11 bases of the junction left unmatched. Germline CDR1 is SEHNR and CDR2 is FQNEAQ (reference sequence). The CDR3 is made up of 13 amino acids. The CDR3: CATWGTGSEGYTF. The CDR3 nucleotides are TGTGCCACGTGGGGGACAGGGTCGGAAGGCTACACCTTC.

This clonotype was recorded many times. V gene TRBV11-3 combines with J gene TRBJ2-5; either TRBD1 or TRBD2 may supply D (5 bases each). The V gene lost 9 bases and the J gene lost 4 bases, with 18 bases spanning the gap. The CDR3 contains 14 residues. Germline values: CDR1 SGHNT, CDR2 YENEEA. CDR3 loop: CASRQGAPGETQYF. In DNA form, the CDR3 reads TGTGCCAGTCGCCAGGGAGCTCCTGGAGAGACCCAGTACTTC.

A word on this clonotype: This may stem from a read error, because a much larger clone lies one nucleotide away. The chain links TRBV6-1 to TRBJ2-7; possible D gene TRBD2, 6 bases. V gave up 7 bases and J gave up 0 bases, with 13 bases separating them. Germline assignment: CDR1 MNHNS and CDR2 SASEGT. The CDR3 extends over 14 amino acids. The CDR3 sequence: CASIGTVSSYEQYF. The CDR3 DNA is TGTGCCAGCATCGGGACTGTAAGCTCCTACGAGCAGTACTTC.

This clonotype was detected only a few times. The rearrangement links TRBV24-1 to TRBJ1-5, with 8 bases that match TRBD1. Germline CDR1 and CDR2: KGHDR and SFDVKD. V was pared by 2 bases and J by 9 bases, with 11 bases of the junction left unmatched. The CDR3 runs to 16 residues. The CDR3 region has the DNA TGTGCCACCAGTGATTCAACAGGGGGTCTCTTAGGGCCCCAGCATTTT. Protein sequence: CATSDSTGGLLGPQHF.

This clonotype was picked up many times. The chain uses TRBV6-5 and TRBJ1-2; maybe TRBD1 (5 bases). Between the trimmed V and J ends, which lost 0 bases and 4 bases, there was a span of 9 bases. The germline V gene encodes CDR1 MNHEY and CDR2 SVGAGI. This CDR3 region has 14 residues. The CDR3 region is CASSYSKGFYGYTF. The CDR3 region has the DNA TGTGCCAGCAGTTACTCAAAGGGGTTCTATGGCTACACCTTC.

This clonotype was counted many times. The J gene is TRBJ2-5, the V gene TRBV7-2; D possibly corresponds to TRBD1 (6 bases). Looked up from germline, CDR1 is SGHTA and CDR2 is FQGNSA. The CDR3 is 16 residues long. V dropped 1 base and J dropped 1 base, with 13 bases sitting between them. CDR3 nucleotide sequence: TGTGCCAGCAGCTTAGTTGGACAGACCATCCAAGAGACCCAGTACTTC. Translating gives CASSLVGQTIQETQYF.

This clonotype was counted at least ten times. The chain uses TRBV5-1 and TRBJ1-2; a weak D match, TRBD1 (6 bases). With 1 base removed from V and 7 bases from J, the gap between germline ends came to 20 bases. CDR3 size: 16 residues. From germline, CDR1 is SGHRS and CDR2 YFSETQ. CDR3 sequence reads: CASSLFRGGEGRGYTF. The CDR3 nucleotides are TGCGCCAGCAGCTTGTTCCGCGGGGGCGAGGGACGTGGCTACACCTTC.

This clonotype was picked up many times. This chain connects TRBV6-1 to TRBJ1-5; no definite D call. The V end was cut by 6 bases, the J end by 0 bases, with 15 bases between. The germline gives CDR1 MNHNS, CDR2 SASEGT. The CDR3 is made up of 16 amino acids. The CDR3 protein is CASSRLFEYSNQPQHF. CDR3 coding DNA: TGTGCCAGCAGCCGCCTTTTTGAGTATAGCAATCAGCCCCAGCATTTT.

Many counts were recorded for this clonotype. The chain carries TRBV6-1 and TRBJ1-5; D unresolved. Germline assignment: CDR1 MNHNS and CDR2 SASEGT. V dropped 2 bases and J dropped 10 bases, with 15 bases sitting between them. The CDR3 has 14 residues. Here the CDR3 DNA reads TGTGCCAGCAGTGAATGGTCAGGCTTAAGCCCCCAGCATTTT. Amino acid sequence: CASSEWSGLSPQHF.

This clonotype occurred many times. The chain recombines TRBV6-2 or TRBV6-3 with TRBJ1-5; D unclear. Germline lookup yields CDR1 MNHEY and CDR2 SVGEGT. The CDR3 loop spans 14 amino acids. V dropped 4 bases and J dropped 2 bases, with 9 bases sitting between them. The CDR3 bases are TGTGCCAGCAGTTCTAGCATGGGCAATCAGCCCCAGCATTTT. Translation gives CASSSSMGNQPQHF.

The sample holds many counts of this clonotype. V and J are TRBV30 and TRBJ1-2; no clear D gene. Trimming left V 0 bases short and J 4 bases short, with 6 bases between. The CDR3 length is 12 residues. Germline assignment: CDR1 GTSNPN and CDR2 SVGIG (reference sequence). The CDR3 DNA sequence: TGTGCCTGGAGTGTAGGAGGCTATGGCTACACCTTC. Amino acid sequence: CAWSVGGYGYTF.

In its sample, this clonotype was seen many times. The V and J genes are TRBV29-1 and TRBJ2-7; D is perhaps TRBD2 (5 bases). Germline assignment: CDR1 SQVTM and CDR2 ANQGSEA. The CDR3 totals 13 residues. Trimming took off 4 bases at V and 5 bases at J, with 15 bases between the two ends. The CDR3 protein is CSVVLRETNEQYF. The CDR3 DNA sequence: TGCAGCGTTGTGTTGAGGGAGACCAACGAGCAGTACTTC.

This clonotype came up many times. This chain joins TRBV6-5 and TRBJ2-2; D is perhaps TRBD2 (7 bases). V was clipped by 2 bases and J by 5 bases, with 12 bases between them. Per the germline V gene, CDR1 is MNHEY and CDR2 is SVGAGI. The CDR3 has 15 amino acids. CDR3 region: CASSYEGGGTGELFF. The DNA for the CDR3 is TGTGCCAGCAGTTACGAAGGGGGAGGGACCGGGGAGCTGTTTTTT.

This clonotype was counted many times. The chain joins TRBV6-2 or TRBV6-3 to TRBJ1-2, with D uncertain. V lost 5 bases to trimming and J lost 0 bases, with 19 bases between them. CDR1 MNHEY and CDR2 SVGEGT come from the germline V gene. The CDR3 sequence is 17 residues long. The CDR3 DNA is TGTGCCAGCAGTCCGCGGGCCTCGCCCCTGTCTAACTATGGCTACACCTTC. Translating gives CASSPRASPLSNYGYTF.

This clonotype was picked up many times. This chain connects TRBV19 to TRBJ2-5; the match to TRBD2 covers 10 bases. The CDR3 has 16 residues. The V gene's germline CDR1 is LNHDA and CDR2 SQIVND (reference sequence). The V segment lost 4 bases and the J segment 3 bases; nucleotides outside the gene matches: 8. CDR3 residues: CASSTGTSVLKETQYF. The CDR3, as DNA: TGTGCCAGTAGTACCGGGACTAGCGTTCTAAAAGAGACCCAGTACTTC.

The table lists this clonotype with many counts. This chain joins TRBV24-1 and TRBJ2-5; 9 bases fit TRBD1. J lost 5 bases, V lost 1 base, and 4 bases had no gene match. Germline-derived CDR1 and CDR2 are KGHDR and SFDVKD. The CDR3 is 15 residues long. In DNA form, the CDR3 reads TGTGCCACCAGTGATTTCGACAGGGGGTATGAGACCCAGTACTTC. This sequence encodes CATSDFDRGYETQYF.

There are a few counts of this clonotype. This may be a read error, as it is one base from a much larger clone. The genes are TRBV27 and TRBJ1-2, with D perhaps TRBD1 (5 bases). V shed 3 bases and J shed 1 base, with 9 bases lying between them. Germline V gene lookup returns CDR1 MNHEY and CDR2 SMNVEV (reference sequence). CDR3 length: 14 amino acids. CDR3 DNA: TGTGCCAGCAGTTTTCAGGGAATTAACTATGGCTACACCTTC. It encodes CASSFQGINYGYTF.

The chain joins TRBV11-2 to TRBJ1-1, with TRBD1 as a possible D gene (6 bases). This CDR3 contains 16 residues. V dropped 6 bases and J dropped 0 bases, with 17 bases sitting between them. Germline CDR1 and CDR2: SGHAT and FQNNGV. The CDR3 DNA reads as TGTGCCAGCAGGAGCAGAACGGGGGCCCTGAACACTGAAGCTTTCTTT. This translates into CASRSRTGALNTEAFF. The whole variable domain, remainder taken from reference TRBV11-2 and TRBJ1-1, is EAGVAQSPRYKIIEKRQSVAFWCNPISGHATLYWYQQILGQGPKLLIQFQNNGVVDDSQLPKDRFSAERLKGVDSTLKIQPAKLEDSAVYLCASRSRTGALNTEAFFGQGTRLTVV.

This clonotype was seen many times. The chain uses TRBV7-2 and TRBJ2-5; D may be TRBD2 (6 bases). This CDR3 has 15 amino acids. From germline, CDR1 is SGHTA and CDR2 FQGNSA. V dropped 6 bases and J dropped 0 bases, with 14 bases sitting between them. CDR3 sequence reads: CASRTGRTYQETQYF. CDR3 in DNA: TGTGCCAGCAGAACTGGGAGGACGTACCAAGAGACCCAGTACTTC.